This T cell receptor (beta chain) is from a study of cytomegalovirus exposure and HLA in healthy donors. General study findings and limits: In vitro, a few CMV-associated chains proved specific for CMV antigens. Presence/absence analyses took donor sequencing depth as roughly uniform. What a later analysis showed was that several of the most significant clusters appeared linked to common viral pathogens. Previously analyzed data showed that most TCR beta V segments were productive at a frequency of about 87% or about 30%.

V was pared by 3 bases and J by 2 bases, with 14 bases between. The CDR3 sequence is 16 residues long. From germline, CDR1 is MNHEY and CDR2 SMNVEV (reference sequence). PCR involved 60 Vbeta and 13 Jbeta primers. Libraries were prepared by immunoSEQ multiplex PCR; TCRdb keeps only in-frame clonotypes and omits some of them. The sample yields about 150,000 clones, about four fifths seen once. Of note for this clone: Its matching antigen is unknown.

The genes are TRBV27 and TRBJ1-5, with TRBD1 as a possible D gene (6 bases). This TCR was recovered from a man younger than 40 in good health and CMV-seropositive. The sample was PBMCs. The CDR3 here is CASSLEGGLGNQPQHF. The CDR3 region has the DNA TGTGCCAGCAGTTTGGAGGGGGGGCTTGGCAATCAGCCCCAGCATTTT.